The sequence of this T cell receptor (beta chain) was determined in a study of CD8 T cells in Susac syndrome. RNA, at about 0.45 to 1 ug, was reverse transcribed with random hexamers. Amplification of TCR beta CDR3 spanned 54 Vbeta and 13 Jbeta via immunoSEQ multiplex PCR. One entry per CDR3 protein results from TCRdb running MiXCR on the immunoSEQ multiplex PCR reads. The data hold 130,000 to 150,000 distinct CDR3 sequences, with about 93% observed a single time. A single count supports this clonotype. Trimming stripped 6 bases from V and 0 bases from J, with 9 bases between. The CDR3 loop spans 14 amino acids. CDR1 and CDR2 (germline): MNHEY, SMNVEV (reference sequence). Controls were drawn from healthy donors and were matched for age and sex. Negative isolation was used for CD8+ and CD4+ T cells and FACS enrichment for TEMRA cells.

The sequencing sample was made of CD8+ T cells from PBMCs. The receptor was derived from a human donor in good health. This chain links TRBV27 with TRBJ2-1; D uncertain. CDR3 sequence reads: CASSQPRSYNEQFF. The CDR3 DNA is TGTGCCAGCAGCCAGCCGCGCTCCTACAATGAGCAGTTCTTC.